The clone carrying this T cell receptor beta chain was detected a few times. No antigen is known for it. The sample is drawn from a study of vaccination effects on CD4 cells after COVID-19. Study as a whole: The study sampled a couple of convalescent patients 16 days and one week before vaccination. Each well held some 2 million PBMC cultured with around 10 ug/ml peptides and around 11 IU/ml IL-2. Study-wide findings and caveats: Infection-derived and vaccine-derived clones contracted markedly late after vaccination.

V dropped 3 bases and J dropped 8 bases, with 10 bases sitting between them. Germline V lookup: CDR1 LGHDT, CDR2 YNNKEL (reference sequence). The CDR3 consists of 12 residues. Once cultured for roughly ten days, the cells underwent separation to obtain CD4+ T cells. Cells had half their medium changed to IL-2 medium on days 3 and 7. Method: immunoSEQ multiplex PCR; TCRdb's copy keeps in-frame clones and lacks some. The sample lists 45,000 to 60,000 clones, around 76% seen once, with about 12% in the top ten. The TCR sequence derives from a human donor who had a prior SARS-CoV-2 infection. This chain uses TRBV3-1 (or the pseudogene TRBV3-2) with TRBJ1-1; no clear D gene. The specimen was CD4+ T cells from PBMCs cultured without peptide, collected before COVID-19 vaccination. For the CDR3, the DNA is TGTGCCAGCAGCCAGACTGTTACCGAAGCTTTCTTT. Amino acids: CASSQTVTEAFF.